This is a list of T cell receptor beta chains from one sample in a study of blood T cell repertoires in COVID-19. TCRdb keeps only in-frame clones here, not all; method: immunoSEQ multiplex PCR. This table holds fewer than 400,000 clones, approximately 86% found once. Sample: PBMCs or T cells enriched from blood (not recorded which). The source is a woman between 18 and 29 years old who had recovered from COVID-19. Each CDR3 is given with its conserved first and last residue. The D gene is left open where the match is weak. Size values are once, few and many counts, or a class for expanded clones, and some rows have none.

abundance: once; v_gene: TRBV10-3; d_gene: -; j_gene: TRBJ1-2; CDR3nt: TGTGCCATCAGTGGACTGAGCTATGGCTACACCTTC; CDR3aa: CAISGLSYGYTF
abundance: -; v_gene: TRBV5-4; d_gene: TRBD2; j_gene: TRBJ2-2; CDR3nt: TGTGCCAGCAGCTTGGATCTAGCGGGGACCGGGGAGCTGTTTTTT; CDR3aa: CASSLDLAGTGELFF
abundance: -; v_gene: TRBV28; d_gene: -; j_gene: TRBJ1-1; CDR3nt: TGTGCCAGCAGGGAAGAAGGGGGCACTGAAGCTTTCTTT; CDR3aa: CASREEGGTEAFF
abundance: few; v_gene: TRBV19; d_gene: TRBD1; j_gene: TRBJ2-2; CDR3nt: TGTGCCATTCAGACAGGGGGTACCGGGGAGCTGTTTTTT; CDR3aa: CAIQTGGTGELFF
abundance: -; v_gene: TRBV7-3; d_gene: -; j_gene: TRBJ1-2; CDR3nt: TGTGCCAGCAGCTTAACCTCACCGTCAGGGGCTGATGGCTACACCTTC; CDR3aa: CASSLTSPSGADGYTF
abundance: -; v_gene: TRBV14; d_gene: TRBD2; j_gene: TRBJ2-3; CDR3nt: TGTGCCAGCAGCCAAATGAGACTAGCGGGATTGGATACGCAGTATTTT; CDR3aa: CASSQMRLAGLDTQYF
abundance: -; v_gene: TRBV5-6; d_gene: -; j_gene: TRBJ1-3; CDR3nt: TGTGCCAGCAGTAGGGGCCACGAAAACACCATATATTTT; CDR3aa: CASSRGHENTIYF
abundance: -; v_gene: TRBV28; d_gene: TRBD1; j_gene: TRBJ1-2; CDR3nt: TGTGCCAGCAGTCCCGACAGGGGGCTCTCCTCGTCCTTC; CDR3aa: CASSPDRGLSSSF
abundance: -; v_gene: TRBV27; d_gene: TRBD1; j_gene: TRBJ2-5; CDR3nt: TGTGCCAGCAGTCAGCGGACAGGGTATCAACGCCGAGAGACCCAGTACTTC; CDR3aa: CASSQRTGYQRRETQYF
abundance: -; v_gene: TRBV6-5; d_gene: TRBD1; j_gene: TRBJ1-5; CDR3nt: TGTGCCAGCAGCCAGGGGGCTAGCAATCAGCCCCAGCATTTT; CDR3aa: CASSQGASNQPQHF
abundance: -; v_gene: TRBV6-2/TRBV6-3; d_gene: TRBD2; j_gene: TRBJ2-6; CDR3nt: TGTGCCAGCAGTTACACGCGGGGGGCATGGCGCTCTGGGGCCAACGTCCTGACTTTC; CDR3aa: CASSYTRGAWRSGANVLTF
abundance: once; v_gene: TRBV18; d_gene: TRBD2; j_gene: TRBJ2-1; CDR3nt: TGTGCCAGCTCACCACCGCTCGCGGGAGACAATGAGCAGTTCTTC; CDR3aa: CASSPPLAGDNEQFF
abundance: once; v_gene: TRBV7-2; d_gene: TRBD1; j_gene: TRBJ1-1; CDR3nt: TGTGCCAGCCGCCAAAGACAGGGGGCGGAAGCTTTCTTT; CDR3aa: CASRQRQGAEAFF
abundance: -; v_gene: TRBV21-1; d_gene: -; j_gene: TRBJ1-5; CDR3nt: TGTGCCACCCCCAGATCAGTCCCGGGAGGGAATCAGCCCCAGCATTTT; CDR3aa: CATPRSVPGGNQPQHF
abundance: -; v_gene: TRBV9; d_gene: -; j_gene: TRBJ1-5; CDR3nt: TGTGCCAGCAGCGTTTCTAGTAGCAATCAGCCCCAGCATTTT; CDR3aa: CASSVSSSNQPQHF
abundance: once; v_gene: TRBV4-2; d_gene: -; j_gene: TRBJ2-7; CDR3nt: TGTGCCAGCAGCCAAGATCTTCCCGGGACTGGCGCCCTCGAGCAGTACTTC; CDR3aa: CASSQDLPGTGALEQYF
abundance: -; v_gene: TRBV18; d_gene: -; j_gene: TRBJ2-4; CDR3nt: TGTGCCAGCTCACCATCGGAGGGGTTTGCCAAAAACATTCAGTACTTC; CDR3aa: CASSPSEGFAKNIQYF
abundance: -; v_gene: TRBV27; d_gene: TRBD1; j_gene: TRBJ2-1; CDR3nt: TGTGCCAGCGGAACCGGGACAGGCCCCTATGATGAGCAGTTCTTC; CDR3aa: CASGTGTGPYDEQFF
abundance: -; v_gene: TRBV4-2; d_gene: -; j_gene: TRBJ2-2; CDR3nt: TGTGCCAGCAGCCAACGGGGAACCGGGGAGCTGTTTTTT; CDR3aa: CASSQRGTGELFF
abundance: once; v_gene: TRBV11-2; d_gene: -; j_gene: TRBJ1-2; CDR3nt: TGTGCCAGCAGCGGACAGACCTACTATGGCTACACCTTC; CDR3aa: CASSGQTYYGYTF
abundance: -; v_gene: TRBV30; d_gene: TRBD2; j_gene: TRBJ2-7; CDR3nt: TGTGCCCTATATTCGGGGGGGGAGGAAGACGAGCAGTACTTC; CDR3aa: CALYSGGEEDEQYF
abundance: -; v_gene: TRBV7-9; d_gene: TRBD2; j_gene: TRBJ2-5; CDR3nt: TGTGCCAGCAGCTTCGGCGGGGGAGGAGAGACCCAGTACTTC; CDR3aa: CASSFGGGGETQYF
abundance: -; v_gene: TRBV6-5; d_gene: TRBD1; j_gene: TRBJ1-1; CDR3nt: TGTGCCAGCAGTTACTGGGGACAGGGAAGTGGCACTGAAGCTTTCTTT; CDR3aa: CASSYWGQGSGTEAFF
abundance: -; v_gene: TRBV7-9; d_gene: -; j_gene: TRBJ1-4; CDR3nt: TGTGCCAGCAGCTTAGGGCACGATGAACTGTTTTTT; CDR3aa: CASSLGHDELFF
abundance: -; v_gene: TRBV14; d_gene: -; j_gene: TRBJ1-1; CDR3nt: TGTGCCAGCAGCCAAGTTAACTACTCCCCCGAAGCTTTCTTT; CDR3aa: CASSQVNYSPEAFF
abundance: -; v_gene: TRBV10-3; d_gene: -; j_gene: TRBJ2-7; CDR3nt: TGTGCCATCAGTGACACGGTGAGCTCCTACGAGCAGTACTTC; CDR3aa: CAISDTVSSYEQYF
abundance: -; v_gene: TRBV5-1; d_gene: TRBD2; j_gene: TRBJ2-1; CDR3nt: TGCGCCAGCAGCTTGGGAAGCGGGGGGTACAATGAGCAGTTCTTC; CDR3aa: CASSLGSGGYNEQFF